This entry features one T cell receptor (beta chain) sequence. What it binds is unknown. This record belongs to a study of beta chain features in type 1 diabetes. Study observations and caveats: Since sequencing was performed on cDNA, cells with high TCR expression could be over-represented.

Germline CDR1 is SGHVS and CDR2 is FQNEAQ. V was trimmed by 1 base and J by 6 bases, leaving 6 bases between them. This CDR3 has 12 residues. The isolated RNA, all of it, was reverse transcribed, so expressed TCRB transcripts were what got sequenced. This table comes from immunoSEQ multiplex PCR, and its TCRdb copy is limited to in-frame clones, with some not included. Among roughly 450,000 clones listed, about 14% were seen once. The source is a man aged 25 to 45 in good health. J is TRBJ1-2 and V is TRBV7-8; no clear D. The material sequenced was naive CD4+ T cells from blood. CDR3 loop: CASSLVYDGYTF. The CDR3 bases are TGTGCCAGCAGCTTAGTTTACGATGGCTACACCTTC.